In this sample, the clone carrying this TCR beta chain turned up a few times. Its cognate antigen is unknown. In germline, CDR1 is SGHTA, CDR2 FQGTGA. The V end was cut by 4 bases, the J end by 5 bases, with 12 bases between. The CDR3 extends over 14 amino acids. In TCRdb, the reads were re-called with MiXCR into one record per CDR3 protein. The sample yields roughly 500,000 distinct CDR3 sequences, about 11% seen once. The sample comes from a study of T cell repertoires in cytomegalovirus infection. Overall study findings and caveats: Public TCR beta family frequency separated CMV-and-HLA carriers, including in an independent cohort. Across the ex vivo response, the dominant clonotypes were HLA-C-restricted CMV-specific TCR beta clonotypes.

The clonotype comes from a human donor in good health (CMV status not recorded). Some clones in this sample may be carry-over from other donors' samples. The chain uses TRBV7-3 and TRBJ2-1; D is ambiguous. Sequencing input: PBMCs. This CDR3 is CASSSSTYDNEQFF. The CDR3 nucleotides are TGTGCCAGCAGCTCCTCCACCTACGACAATGAGCAGTTCTTC.